This entry lists 21 T cell receptor beta chains sequenced from one sample in a study of blood T cell repertoires in COVID-19. Here immunoSEQ multiplex PCR was the method, and the copy in TCRdb shows in-frame clones only, minus some. The sample has 70,000 to 90,000 clones; 86% are singletons. The sample taken for sequencing was peripheral blood. These receptors were taken from a man aged 45-60 years with active COVID-19.

The chain links TRBV19 to TRBJ1-1; 11 bases match TRBD1. J was trimmed by 0 bases and V by 1 base; bases with no gene match: 7. From germline, CDR1 is LNHDA and CDR2 SQIVND (reference sequence). The CDR3 extends over 18 amino acids. CDR3 protein: CASSIGMGTGGMNTEAFF. Here the CDR3 DNA reads TGTGCCAGTAGTATAGGGATGGGGACAGGGGGAATGAACACTGAAGCTTTCTTT.

J is TRBJ2-1 and V is TRBV18; D gene uncertain. The length of the CDR3 is 16 residues. The V end lost 2 bases, the J end lost 0 bases, and 11 bases lay between the germline ends. Germline CDR1 KGHSH, CDR2 LQKENI. CDR3 protein: CASSPRGISSYNEQFF. The CDR3 coding sequence is TGTGCCAGCTCACCAAGAGGTATCTCCTCCTACAATGAGCAGTTCTTC.

The rearrangement uses TRBV5-6 and TRBJ2-1, with 8 nucleotides matching TRBD1. The length of the CDR3 is 17 residues. V dropped 4 bases and J dropped 5; count of bases not matched to a gene: 14. Germline assignment: CDR1 SGHDT and CDR2 YYEEEE. For the CDR3, the DNA is TGTGCCAGCAGCCGCGGGACAGGTGGTAGGGTCCACAATGAGCAGTTCTTC. It translates to CASSRGTGGRVHNEQFF. The complete variable domain, with remaining parts taken from reference TRBV5-6 and TRBJ2-1, reads DAGVTQSPTHLIKTRGQQVTLRCSPKSGHDTVSWYQQALGQGPQFIFQYYEEEERQRGNFPDRFSGHQFPNYSSELNVNALLLGDSALYLCASSRGTGGRVHNEQFFGPGTRLTVL.

The rearrangement joins TRBV28 to TRBJ1-1; a weak D match, TRBD1 (6 bases). Per germline, CDR1 MDHEN and CDR2 SYDVKM. The CDR3 is 16 residues long. Trimming stripped 4 bases from V and 5 bases from J, with 20 bases between. The CDR3 sequence: CASSSQGWRDKTEAFF. CDR3 nucleotides: TGTGCCAGCAGTTCTCAGGGGTGGCGTGATAAGACTGAAGCTTTCTTT.

Only one count was recorded for this clone. The chain couples TRBV10-3 to TRBJ2-5; a possible D gene is TRBD1 (6 bases). CDR1 is ENHRY, CDR2 SYGVKD, per germline. The CDR3 is 14 amino acids. V dropped 5 bases and J dropped 4 bases, with 14 bases sitting between them. The CDR3 nucleotides are TGTGCCATCAGTCCGGCACGGACAGCAGAGACCCAGTACTTC. Amino acids: CAISPARTAETQYF.

The J gene is TRBJ2-1, the V gene TRBV10-3; 11 nucleotides agree with TRBD2. The CDR3 is made up of 13 amino acids. After removal of 10 bases from V and 5 bases from J, the junction contained 4 bases not matched to a gene. CDR1 and CDR2 (germline): ENHRY, SYGVKD. CDR3 sequence (DNA): TGTGCCACGGGACTAGCGGCGGACAATGAGCAGTTCTTC. Protein sequence: CATGLAADNEQFF.

The rearrangement links TRBV11-2 to TRBJ1-1; the D gene is possibly TRBD1 (5 bases). This CDR3 region has 15 residues. CDR1 and CDR2 from the germline V gene are SGHAT and FQNNGV. V was pared by 1 base and J by 5 bases, with 14 bases between. The CDR3 is CASSLAQVSDTEAFF. In nucleotides, the CDR3 is TGTGCCAGCAGCTTAGCACAGGTTTCGGATACTGAAGCTTTCTTT. Using reference TRBV11-2 and TRBJ1-1 for the parts outside the CDR3, the full variable domain is EAGVAQSPRYKIIEKRQSVAFWCNPISGHATLYWYQQILGQGPKLLIQFQNNGVVDDSQLPKDRFSAERLKGVDSTLKIQPAKLEDSAVYLCASSLAQVSDTEAFFGQGTRLTVV.

The V gene is TRBV28, the J gene TRBJ1-2, with 12 positions matching TRBD1. With 6 bases clipped from V and 5 bases from J, the junction kept 10 bases outside the gene matches. This CDR3 contains 16 residues. Germline V CDR1 and CDR2: MDHEN, SYDVKM. The CDR3 protein is CASSPSGTGGGYGYTF. The CDR3 DNA follows: TGTGCCAGCAGCCCCAGTGGGACAGGGGGCGGGTATGGCTACACCTTC.

This chain connects TRBV5-1 to TRBJ2-2, with TRBD1 matching over 11 bases. The germline CDR1 and CDR2 sequences are SGHRS and YFSETQ. The CDR3 is 17 residues long. V lost 4 bases, J lost 4 bases, and 9 bases stayed unmatched. The CDR3 DNA reads as TGCGCCAGCAGCGCCTCGGGACAGGGGGTCACCACCGGGGAGCTGTTTTTT. Amino acids: CASSASGQGVTTGELFF.

This chain connects TRBV27 to TRBJ1-2; tentative D call: TRBD1 (5 bases). The CDR3 loop spans 15 amino acids. The V end was cut by 8 bases, the J end by 2 bases, with 18 bases between. CDR1 MNHEY and CDR2 SMNVEV come from the germline V gene (reference sequence). The CDR3 sequence: CASSTNSGVNYGYTF. CDR3 sequence (DNA): TGTGCCAGCTCGACTAACTCGGGGGTAAACTATGGCTACACCTTC.

The chain links TRBV5-1 to TRBJ2-1, with 10 positions matching TRBD2. Trimming cost V 2 bases and J 7 bases; bases outside gene matches: 6. CDR3 length: 15 residues. Germline V gene lookup returns CDR1 SGHRS and CDR2 YFSETQ. The DNA for the CDR3 is TGCGCCAGCAGCTTCCTAGCGGGAGCCGATAATGAGCAGTTCTTC. It specifies CASSFLAGADNEQFF. Full variable domain (outside the CDR3, taken from reference TRBV5-1 and TRBJ2-1): KAGVTQTPRYLIKTRGQQVTLSCSPISGHRSVSWYQQTPGQGLQFLFEYFSETQRNKGNFPGRFSGRQFSNSRSEMNVSTLELGDSALYLCASSFLAGADNEQFFGPGTRLTVL.

The CDR3 protein is CASSQDPGGYGYTF. CDR3 DNA sequence: TGTGCCAGCAGCCAAGATCCGGGAGGGTATGGCTACACCTTC. The V gene is TRBV3-1 (or the pseudogene TRBV3-2), the J gene TRBJ1-2; D uncertain. The CDR3 extends over 14 amino acids. V was shortened by 0 bases and J by 5 bases, with 10 bases between the two germline ends. CDR1 LGHDT and CDR2 YNNKEL come from the germline V gene (reference sequence).

The chain couples TRBV28 to TRBJ2-3; 7 bases match TRBD1. The CDR3 extends over 14 amino acids. The ends lost 6 bases at V and 6 bases at J; junction bases unmatched: 9. CDR1 MDHEN and CDR2 SYDVKM come from the germline V gene. The CDR3 here is CASSRQTGTDTQYF. The CDR3 region has the DNA TGTGCCAGCAGCCGCCAGACAGGGACCGATACGCAGTATTTT.

The gene calls are TRBV7-9 and TRBJ2-1; tentative D call: TRBD2 (6 bases). This CDR3 comprises 15 residues. V lost 5 bases and J lost 3, with 14 bases in between. Germline loops: CDR1 SEHNR, CDR2 FQNEAQ (reference sequence). This chain's CDR3 is CASSPPGGLYNEQFF. The CDR3 DNA follows: TGTGCCAGCAGCCCCCCCGGGGGACTCTACAATGAGCAGTTCTTC.

The V call is TRBV4-1, the J call TRBJ2-1, with TRBD1 identical over 12 bases. Germline V CDR1 and CDR2: MGHRA, YSYEKL. V shed 3 bases and J 4 bases; nucleotides not matched to a gene: 1. The CDR3 is 15 amino acids. CDR3 bases: TGCGCCAGCAGCCAGGGACAGGGGGCTTACAATGAGCAGTTCTTC. It encodes CASSQGQGAYNEQFF.

Details on this clone: This same CDR3 is encoded by further DNA sequences in the sample. The V and J genes are TRBV4-3 and TRBJ2-2; 7 bases are a match to TRBD2. Germline V lookup: CDR1 LGHNA, CDR2 YSLEER. The CDR3 runs to 18 residues. J was trimmed by 1 base and V by 0 bases; bases with no gene match: 8. Here the CDR3 reads CASSQERLAVLNTGELFF. DNA for the CDR3: TGCGCCAGCAGCCAAGAACGGCTAGCGGTCCTGAACACCGGGGAGCTGTTTTTT.

The chain employs TRBV7-6 and TRBJ2-2; the match to TRBD2 covers 10 bases. The J segment lost 5 bases and the V segment lost 4 bases, leaving 13 bases of the junction unmatched. The CDR3 loop spans 18 amino acids. In germline, CDR1 is SGHVS, CDR2 FNYEAQ. Written as DNA, the CDR3 is TGTGCCAGCAGCTGGGGCAAAATAGCGGGAGGTCGGACCGGGGAGCTGTTTTTT. This encodes CASSWGKIAGGRTGELFF.

V is TRBV14 and J is TRBJ2-1, with 11 bases identical to TRBD2. Germline V gives CDR1 SGHDN, CDR2 FVKESK. The CDR3 length is 16 residues. Germline trimming cut 1 base from V and 4 bases from J; bases unmatched to any gene: 3. CDR3 DNA sequence: TGTGCCAGCAGCCAAGTCGGACTAGCGGGTTACAATGAGCAGTTCTTC. It codes for CASSQVGLAGYNEQFF.

The chain combines TRBV19 with TRBJ2-1, with a tentative D call TRBD2 (6 bases). V gave up 5 bases and J gave up 5 bases, with 25 bases separating them. Germline CDR1 reads LNHDA; CDR2 reads SQIVND (reference sequence). CDR3 length: 18 amino acids. The chain's CDR3 is CASSPAPHSGGEHNEQFF. For the CDR3, the DNA is TGTGCCAGTAGTCCTGCACCACATAGCGGAGGGGAACACAATGAGCAGTTCTTC.

The chain has TRBV5-1 and TRBJ2-1, with 10 bases fitting TRBD1. The CDR3 spans 14 residues. Germline CDR1 and CDR2: SGHRS and YFSETQ. V gave up 0 bases and J gave up 8 bases; unmatched junction bases: 2. For the CDR3, the DNA is TGCGCCAGCAGCTTGGCCGGGACAGGGGATGAGCAGTTCTTC. Translated, it gives CASSLAGTGDEQFF.

V is TRBV19 and J is TRBJ1-2; 7 bases fit TRBD1. The trim removed 7 bases at V and 3 bases at J, leaving 2 bases unmatched. The CDR3 is made up of 12 amino acids. The germline CDR1 and CDR2 sequences are LNHDA and SQIVND (reference sequence). The CDR3 here is CASKTGDYGYTF. The CDR3 DNA reads as TGTGCCAGTAAAACAGGGGACTATGGCTACACCTTC.